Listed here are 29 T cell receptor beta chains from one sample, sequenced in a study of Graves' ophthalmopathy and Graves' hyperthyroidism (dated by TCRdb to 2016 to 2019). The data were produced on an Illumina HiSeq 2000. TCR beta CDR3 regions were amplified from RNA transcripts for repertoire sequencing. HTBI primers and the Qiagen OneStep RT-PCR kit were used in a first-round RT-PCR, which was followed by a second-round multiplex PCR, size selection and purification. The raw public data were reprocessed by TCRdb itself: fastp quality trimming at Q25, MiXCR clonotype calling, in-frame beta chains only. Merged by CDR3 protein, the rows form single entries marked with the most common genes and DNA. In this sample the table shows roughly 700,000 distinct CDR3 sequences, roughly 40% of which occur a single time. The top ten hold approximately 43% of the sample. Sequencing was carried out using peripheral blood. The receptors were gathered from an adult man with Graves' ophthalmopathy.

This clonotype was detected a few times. CDR3: CASSFYEQHYEQYF. CDR3 DNA: TGTGCCAGCAGCTTTTATGAGCAGCACTACGAGCAGTACTTC. This rearrangement joins TRBV7-9 to TRBJ2-7; D is undetermined. Germline V gene sequence: CDR1 SEHNR, CDR2 FQNEAQ (reference sequence). The CDR3 has 14 residues. Trimming removed 3 bases from V and 3 bases from J, with 12 bases in between.

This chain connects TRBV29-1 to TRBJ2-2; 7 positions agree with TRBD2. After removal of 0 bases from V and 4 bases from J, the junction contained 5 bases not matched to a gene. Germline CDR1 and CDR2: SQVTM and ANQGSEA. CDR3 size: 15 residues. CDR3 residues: CSVEDWGGSTGELFF. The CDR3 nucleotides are TGCAGCGTTGAAGATTGGGGGGGGAGCACCGGGGAGCTGTTTTTT.

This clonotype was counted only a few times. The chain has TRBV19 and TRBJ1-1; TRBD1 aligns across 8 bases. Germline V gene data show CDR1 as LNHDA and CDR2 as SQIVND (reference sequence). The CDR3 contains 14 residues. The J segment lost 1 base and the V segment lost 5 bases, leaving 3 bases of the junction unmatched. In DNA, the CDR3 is TGTGCCAGTAGTTGGGACAGGCAGAACACTGAAGCTTTCTTT. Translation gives CASSWDRQNTEAFF.

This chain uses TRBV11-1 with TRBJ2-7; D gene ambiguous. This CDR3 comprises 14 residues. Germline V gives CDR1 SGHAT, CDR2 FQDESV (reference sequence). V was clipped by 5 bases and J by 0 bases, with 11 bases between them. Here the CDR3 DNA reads TGTGCCAGCAGCGTTGAGGCCAGCTCCTACGAGCAGTACTTC. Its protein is CASSVEASSYEQYF.

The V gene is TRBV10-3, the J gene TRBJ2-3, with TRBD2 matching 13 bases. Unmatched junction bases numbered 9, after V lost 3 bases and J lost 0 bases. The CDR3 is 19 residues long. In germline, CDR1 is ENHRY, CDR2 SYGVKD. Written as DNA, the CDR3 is TGTGCCATCAGTGATAAGAGGACTAGCGGGGGATCTAGCACAGATACGCAGTATTTT. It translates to CAISDKRTSGGSSTDTQYF.

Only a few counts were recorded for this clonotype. The CDR3 is CASEVDRGFYEQYF. The CDR3 DNA reads as TGTGCCAGCGAGGTTGACAGGGGGTTCTACGAGCAGTACTTC. This chain uses TRBV2 with TRBJ2-7; TRBD1 agrees at 9 bases. The CDR3 is 14 amino acids. Looked up from germline, CDR1 is SNHLY and CDR2 is FYNNEI. J gave up 3 bases and V 8 bases, and 8 bases lay outside the gene matches.

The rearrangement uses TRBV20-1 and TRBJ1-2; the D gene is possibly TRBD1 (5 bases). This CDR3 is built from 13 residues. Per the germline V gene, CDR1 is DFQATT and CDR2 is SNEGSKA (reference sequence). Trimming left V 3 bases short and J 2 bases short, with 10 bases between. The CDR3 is CSARAGTNYGYTF. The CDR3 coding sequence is TGCAGTGCTAGGGCCGGGACCAACTATGGCTACACCTTC.

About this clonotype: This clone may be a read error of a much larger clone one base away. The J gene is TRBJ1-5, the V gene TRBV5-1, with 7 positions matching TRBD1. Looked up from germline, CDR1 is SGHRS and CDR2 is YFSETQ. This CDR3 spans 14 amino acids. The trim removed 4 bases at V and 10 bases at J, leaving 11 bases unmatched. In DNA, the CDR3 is TGCGCCAGCAGCCTTCGACAGGGTAGTCACCCCCAGCATTTT. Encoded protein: CASSLRQGSHPQHF.

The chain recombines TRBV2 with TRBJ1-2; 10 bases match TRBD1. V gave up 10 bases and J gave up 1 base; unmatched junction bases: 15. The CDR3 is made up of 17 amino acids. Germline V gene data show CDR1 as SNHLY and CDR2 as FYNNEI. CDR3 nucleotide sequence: TGTGCCACCGACTCCGTTGGGACAGGGGCGGTTAACTATGGCTACACCTTC. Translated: CATDSVGTGAVNYGYTF.

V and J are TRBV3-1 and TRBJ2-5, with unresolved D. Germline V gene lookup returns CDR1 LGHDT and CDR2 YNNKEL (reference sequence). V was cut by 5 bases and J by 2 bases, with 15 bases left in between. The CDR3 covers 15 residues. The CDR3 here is CASSALHGVQETQYF. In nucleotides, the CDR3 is TGTGCCAGCAGCGCGCTTCATGGGGTACAAGAGACCCAGTACTTC.

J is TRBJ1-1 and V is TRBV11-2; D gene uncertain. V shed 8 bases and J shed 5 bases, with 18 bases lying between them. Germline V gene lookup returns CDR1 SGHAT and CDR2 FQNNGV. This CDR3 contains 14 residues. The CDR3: CASSPRTGETEAFF. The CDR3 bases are TGTGCCAGCTCACCGAGGACTGGTGAAACTGAAGCTTTCTTT.

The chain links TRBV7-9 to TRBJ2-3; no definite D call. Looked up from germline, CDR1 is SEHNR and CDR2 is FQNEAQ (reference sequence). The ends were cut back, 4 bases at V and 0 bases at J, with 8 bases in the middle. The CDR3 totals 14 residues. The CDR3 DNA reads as TGTGCCAGCAGCTATCACGAGAGCACAGATACGCAGTATTTT. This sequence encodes CASSYHESTDTQYF.

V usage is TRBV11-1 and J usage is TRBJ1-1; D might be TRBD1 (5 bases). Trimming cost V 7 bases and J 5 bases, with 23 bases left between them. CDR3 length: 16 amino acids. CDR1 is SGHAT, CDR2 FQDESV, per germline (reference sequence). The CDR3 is CASTPGPWAGGTEAFF. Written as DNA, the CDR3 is TGTGCCAGCACCCCGGGGCCCTGGGCGGGGGGTACTGAAGCTTTCTTT.

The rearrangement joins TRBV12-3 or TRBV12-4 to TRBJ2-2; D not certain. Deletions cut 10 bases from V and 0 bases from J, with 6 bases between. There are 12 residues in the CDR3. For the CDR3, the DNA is TGTGCCACGGTTTCGAACACCGGGGAGCTGTTTTTT. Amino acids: CATVSNTGELFF.

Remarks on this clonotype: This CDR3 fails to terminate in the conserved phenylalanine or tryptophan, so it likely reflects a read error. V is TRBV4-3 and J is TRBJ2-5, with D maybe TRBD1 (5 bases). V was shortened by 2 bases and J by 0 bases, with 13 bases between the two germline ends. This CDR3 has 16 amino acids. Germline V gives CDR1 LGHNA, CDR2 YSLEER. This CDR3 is CASSQSAQGYQETQYV. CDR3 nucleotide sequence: TGCGCCAGCAGCCAAAGCGCGCAGGGCTACCAAGAGACCCAGTACGTC.

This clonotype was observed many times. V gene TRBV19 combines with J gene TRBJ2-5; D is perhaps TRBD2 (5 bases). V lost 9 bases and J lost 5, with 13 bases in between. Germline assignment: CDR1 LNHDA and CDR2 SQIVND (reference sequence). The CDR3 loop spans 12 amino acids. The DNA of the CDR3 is TGTGCCAGCGGAGAGGGCCAGGAGACCCAGTACTTC. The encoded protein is CASGEGQETQYF.

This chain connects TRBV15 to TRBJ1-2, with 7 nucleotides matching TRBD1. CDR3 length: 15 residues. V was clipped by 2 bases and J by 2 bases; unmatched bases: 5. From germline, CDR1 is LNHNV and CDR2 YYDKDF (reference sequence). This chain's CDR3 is CATSRPGTVNYGYTF. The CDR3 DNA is TGTGCCACCAGCAGACCCGGGACAGTGAACTATGGCTACACCTTC.

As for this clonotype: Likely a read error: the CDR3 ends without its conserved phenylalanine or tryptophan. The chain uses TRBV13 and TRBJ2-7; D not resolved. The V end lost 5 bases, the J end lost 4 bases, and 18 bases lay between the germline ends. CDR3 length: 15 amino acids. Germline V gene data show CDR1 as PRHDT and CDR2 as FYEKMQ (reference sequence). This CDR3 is CASSLRALNSYEQYC. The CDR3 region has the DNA TGTGCCAGCAGCCTCCGAGCGCTAAATTCTTACGAGCAGTACTGC.

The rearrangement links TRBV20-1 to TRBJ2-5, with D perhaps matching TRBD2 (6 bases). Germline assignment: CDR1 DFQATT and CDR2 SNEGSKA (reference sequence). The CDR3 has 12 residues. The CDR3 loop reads CSVGGWRGVEYF. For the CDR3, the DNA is TGCAGCGTTGGGGGTTGGAGGGGAGTCGAGTACTTC.

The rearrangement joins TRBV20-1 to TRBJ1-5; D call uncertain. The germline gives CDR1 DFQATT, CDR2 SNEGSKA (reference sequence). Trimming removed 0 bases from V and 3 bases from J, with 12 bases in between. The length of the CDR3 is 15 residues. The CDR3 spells CSARDPAHANQPQHF. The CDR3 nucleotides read TGCAGTGCTAGAGACCCCGCGCACGCCAATCAGCCCCAGCATTTT.

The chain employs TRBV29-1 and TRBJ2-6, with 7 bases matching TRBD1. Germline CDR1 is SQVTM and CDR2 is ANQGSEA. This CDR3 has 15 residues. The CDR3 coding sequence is TGCAGTGTGGGACAGCCGAGCTCTGGGGCCAACGTCCTGACTTTC. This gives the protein CSVGQPSSGANVLTF.

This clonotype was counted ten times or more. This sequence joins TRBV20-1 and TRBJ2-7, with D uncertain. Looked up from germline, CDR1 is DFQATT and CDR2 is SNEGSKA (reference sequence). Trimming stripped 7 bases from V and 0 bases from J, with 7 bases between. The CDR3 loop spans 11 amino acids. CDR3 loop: CSGLSSYEQYF. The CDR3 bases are TGCAGTGGATTAAGCTCCTACGAGCAGTACTTC.

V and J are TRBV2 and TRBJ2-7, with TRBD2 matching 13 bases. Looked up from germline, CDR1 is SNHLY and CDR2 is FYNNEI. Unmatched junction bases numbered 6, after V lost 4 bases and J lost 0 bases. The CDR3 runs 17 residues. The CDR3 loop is CASSGTSGGETSYEQYF. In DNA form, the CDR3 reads TGTGCCAGCAGTGGGACTAGCGGGGGTGAAACCTCCTACGAGCAGTACTTC.

The CDR3 protein is CASSQLQGFHQPQHF. In nucleotides, the CDR3 is TGCGCCAGCAGCCAACTTCAGGGGTTCCATCAGCCCCAGCATTTT. This rearrangement joins TRBV10-2 to TRBJ1-5; a possible D gene is TRBD1 (6 bases). Trimming shortened V by 6 bases and J by 5 bases, and 17 bases separated the two germline ends. The CDR3 is 15 amino acids. CDR1 WSHSY and CDR2 SAAADI come from the germline V gene.

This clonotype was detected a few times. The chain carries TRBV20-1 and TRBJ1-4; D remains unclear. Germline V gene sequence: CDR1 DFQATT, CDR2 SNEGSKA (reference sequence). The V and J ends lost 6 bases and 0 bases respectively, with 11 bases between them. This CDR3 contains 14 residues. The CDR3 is CSASRQPTNEKLFF. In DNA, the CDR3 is TGCAGTGCATCGAGGCAGCCAACTAATGAAAAACTGTTTTTT.

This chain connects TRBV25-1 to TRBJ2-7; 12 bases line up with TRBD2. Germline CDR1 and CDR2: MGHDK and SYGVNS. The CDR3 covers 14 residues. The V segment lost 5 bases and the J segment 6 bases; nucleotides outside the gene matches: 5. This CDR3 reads CASSTSGRLSEQYF. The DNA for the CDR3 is TGTGCCAGCAGTACTAGCGGGAGGCTCTCCGAGCAGTACTTC.

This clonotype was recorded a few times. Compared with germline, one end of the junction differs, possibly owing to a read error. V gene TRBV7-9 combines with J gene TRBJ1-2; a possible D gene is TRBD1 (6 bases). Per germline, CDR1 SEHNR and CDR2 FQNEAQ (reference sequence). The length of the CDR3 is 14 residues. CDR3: CASSRGGADYGYTF. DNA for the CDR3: TGCGCCAGCAGCCGGGGGGGGGCGGACTATGGCTACACCTTC.

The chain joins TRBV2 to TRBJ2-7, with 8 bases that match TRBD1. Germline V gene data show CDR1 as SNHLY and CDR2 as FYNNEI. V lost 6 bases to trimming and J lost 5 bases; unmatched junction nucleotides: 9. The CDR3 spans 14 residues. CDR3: CASSPDRGVHEQYF. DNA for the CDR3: TGTGCCAGCAGCCCCGACAGGGGAGTCCACGAGCAGTACTTC.

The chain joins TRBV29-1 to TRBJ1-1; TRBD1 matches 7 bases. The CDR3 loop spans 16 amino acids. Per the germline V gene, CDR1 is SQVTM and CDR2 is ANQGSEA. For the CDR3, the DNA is TGCAGTGCTTCTGAGGGGGCGATTAGGATGAACACTGAAGCTTTCTTT. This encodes CSASEGAIRMNTEAFF.